This TCR beta chain was captured in a study of CD8 T cells in ankylosing spondylitis (dated by TCRdb to the late 2010s). Study-wide context: To find TCR variants linked to disease, the study profiled T cell receptor beta repertoires in ankylosing spondylitis patients and healthy donors. In total, the full study cohort was made up of some 100 healthy donors and 25 to 30 ankylosing spondylitis patients. Samples of peripheral blood were taken, and for ankylosing spondylitis patients, synovial fluid was collected as well. Results the study describes overall, beyond this receptor: The disease-linked clones were reported to be significantly enriched in matched synovial fluid samples from ankylosing spondylitis patients. Some TCR beta motif variants had previously been reported in synovial fluid and blood of reactive arthritis patients, which suggested common disease-initiation mechanisms. A TCR beta motif of roughly 8 highly homologous amino acid variants appeared characteristic of blood from ankylosing spondylitis patients. The disease-linked clones had a CD8+ phenotype and were found at relatively low frequencies in peripheral blood.

The V end loses 4 bases and the J end loses 13 bases, and a stretch of 16 bases separates them. From cysteine to phenylalanine, the CDR3 is 11 amino acids long. Kept here is only the CDR3 DNA, which spans 33 bases and is read in frame from base 1. CDR1 is given as SQVTM and CDR2 as ANQGSEA, both from the germline V gene. Instrument used: Illumina HiSeq 2500. TCR beta libraries were prepared by quantitative 5'-RACE with molecular barcodes. Processing in the source paper ran as follows. A new computational method based on a probabilistic model of VDJ rearrangement was used to identify disease-linked TCR variants. TCRdb reworked the public reads: Q25 trimming with fastp, MiXCR clone assembly, productive beta chains retained. Here each entry gathers all rows of one CDR3 protein and keeps the most common genes and DNA. These V and J calls originate from TCRdb's pipeline instead of the authors' own analysis. In this sample the table shows approximately 540,000 distinct CDR3 sequences, roughly 13% of which occur a single time. The ten biggest clones cover almost 7% of the sample.

This clonotype showed up many times. Its cognate antigen has yet to be identified. Base qualities were left out, and no much larger clone turns up one base away. The clonotype originates from a male donor with ankylosing spondylitis. The chain is encoded by TRBV29-1 joined to TRBJ1-2, with an unclear D gene assignment. The sample was blood, either unsorted or a sorted T cell fraction (not recorded which). The encoded CDR3 is CSVVGDFGCTF. The DNA sequence is given as TGCAGCGTTGTAGGAGACTTCGGATGCACCTTC.